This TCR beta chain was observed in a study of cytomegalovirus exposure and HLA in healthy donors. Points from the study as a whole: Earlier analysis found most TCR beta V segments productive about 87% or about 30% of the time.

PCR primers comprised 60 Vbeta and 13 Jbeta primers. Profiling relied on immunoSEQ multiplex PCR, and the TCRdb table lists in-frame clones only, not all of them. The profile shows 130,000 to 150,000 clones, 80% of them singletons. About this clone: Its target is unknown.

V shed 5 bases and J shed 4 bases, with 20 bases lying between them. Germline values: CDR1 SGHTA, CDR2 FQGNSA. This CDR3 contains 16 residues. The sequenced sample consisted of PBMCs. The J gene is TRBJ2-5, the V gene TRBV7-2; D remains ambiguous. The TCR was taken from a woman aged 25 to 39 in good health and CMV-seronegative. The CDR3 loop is CASSHNPVPPRETQYF. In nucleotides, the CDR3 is TGTGCCAGCAGCCATAACCCGGTTCCTCCCCGAGAGACCCAGTACTTC.